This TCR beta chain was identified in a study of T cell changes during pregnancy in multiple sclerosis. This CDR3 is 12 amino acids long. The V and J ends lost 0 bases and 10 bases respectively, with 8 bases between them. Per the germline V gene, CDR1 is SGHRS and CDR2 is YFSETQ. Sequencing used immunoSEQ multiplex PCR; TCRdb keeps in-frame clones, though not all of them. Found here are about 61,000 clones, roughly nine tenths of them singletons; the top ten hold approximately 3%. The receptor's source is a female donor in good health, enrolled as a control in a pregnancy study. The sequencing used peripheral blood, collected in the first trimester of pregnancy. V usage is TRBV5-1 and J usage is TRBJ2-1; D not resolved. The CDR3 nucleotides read TGCGCCAGCAGCTTGGAGACCGGGGAGCAGTTCTTC. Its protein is CASSLETGEQFF. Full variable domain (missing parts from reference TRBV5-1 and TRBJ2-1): KAGVTQTPRYLIKTRGQQVTLSCSPISGHRSVSWYQQTPGQGLQFLFEYFSETQRNKGNFPGRFSGRQFSNSRSEMNVSTLELGDSALYLCASSLETGEQFFGPGTRLTVL.